One sample yielded the 26 T cell receptor beta chains listed below, sequenced in a study of shared clonotypes between healthy human individuals. TCRdb's copy holds only in-frame clones and misses some; the assay was immunoSEQ multiplex PCR. In the table there are about 1.1 million clones, 70% to 80% of which are singletons. Sequenced sample: memory CD4+ T cells from PBMCs. Noted subset: CD45RA-negative fraction. Every receptor here comes from a young man in good health. Some clones in this sample may be carry-over from other donors' samples.

CDR3 bases: TGCGCCAGCAGTCAACAGGTGGACAGCTTCTCTGGAAACACCATATATTTT. This gives the protein CASSQQVDSFSGNTIYF. The V gene is TRBV23-1, the J gene TRBJ1-3; TRBD1 is a possible D gene (6 bases). TRBV23-1 carries the ORF label, with uncertain function. The CDR3 totals 17 residues. V was cut by 2 bases and J by 0 bases, with 14 bases left in between.

V and J are TRBV4-3 and TRBJ1-1, with D perhaps matching TRBD1 (5 bases). The CDR3 loop spans 15 amino acids. The V and J ends lost 1 base and 11 bases respectively, with 20 bases between them. Germline values: CDR1 LGHNA, CDR2 YSLEER. CDR3 amino acids: CASSQGFEGARSAFF. For the CDR3, the DNA is TGCGCCAGCAGCCAAGGCTTCGAAGGGGCCCGCTCGGCTTTCTTT.

This chain links TRBV2 with TRBJ2-6; 7 positions agree with TRBD2. The germline V gene has CDR1 SNHLY and CDR2 FYNNEI. After removal of 6 bases from V and 2 bases from J, the junction contained 10 bases not matched to a gene. The CDR3 runs to 17 residues. The CDR3 reads CASRERTGGAGANVLTF. The CDR3 region has the DNA TGTGCCAGCAGGGAACGGACGGGGGGAGCTGGGGCCAACGTCCTGACTTTC.

The chain employs TRBV18 and TRBJ2-7, with D possibly being TRBD1 (5 bases). CDR3 length equals 14 residues. Trimming shortened V by 1 base and J by 5 bases, and 12 bases separated the two germline ends. The germline gives CDR1 KGHSH, CDR2 LQKENI. CDR3 amino acids: CASSPLGDPDEQYF. DNA of the CDR3: TGTGCCAGCTCACCACTAGGGGATCCGGACGAGCAGTACTTC. The full variable domain, its missing parts supplied by reference TRBV18 and TRBJ2-7, is NAGVMQNPRHLVRRRGQEARLRCSPMKGHSHVYWYRQLPEEGLKFMVYLQKENIIDESGMPKERFSAEFPKEGPSILRIQQVVRGDSAAYFCASSPLGDPDEQYFGPGTRLTVT.

The chain combines TRBV11-3 with TRBJ2-2; D may match TRBD1 or TRBD2 (6 bases each). Germline CDR1 reads SGHNT; CDR2 reads YENEEA. The CDR3 totals 17 residues. Trimming took off 0 bases at V and 3 bases at J, with 14 bases between the two ends. The chain's CDR3 is CASSLDFGGLHTGELFF. The CDR3 DNA reads as TGTGCCAGCAGCTTAGATTTCGGGGGCCTACACACCGGGGAGCTGTTTTTT.

CDR3 in DNA: TGTGCTAGTGGTCCCTCAGGGACAGGGGAAGATACGCAGTATTTT. Translation gives CASGPSGTGEDTQYF. This chain links TRBV12-5 with TRBJ2-3; 10 nucleotides match TRBD1. Trimming cost V 5 bases and J 5 bases; bases outside gene matches: 7. CDR3 size: 15 residues. Germline V lookup: CDR1 LGHNT, CDR2 FRNRAP.

The V and J genes are TRBV5-1 and TRBJ2-7, with 9 bases that match TRBD2. V shed 3 bases and J 3 bases; nucleotides not matched to a gene: 10. Germline V gene lookup returns CDR1 SGHRS and CDR2 YFSETQ. The CDR3 consists of 16 residues. Written as DNA, the CDR3 is TGCGCCAGCAGCTCGGTAATAGCGGGGGAGAACTACGAGCAGTACTTC. This sequence encodes CASSSVIAGENYEQYF.

This clone came up once. V is TRBV7-3 and J is TRBJ2-1, with no clear D. Trimming removed 0 bases at V and 4 bases at J, with 10 bases between. The CDR3 sequence is 15 residues long. Looked up from germline, CDR1 is SGHTA and CDR2 is FQGTGA. CDR3 sequence (DNA): TGTGCCAGCAGCTTAACCCAATCCGGGTACAATGAGCAGTTCTTC. Protein product: CASSLTQSGYNEQFF.

The chain combines TRBV30 with TRBJ2-6; D tentatively reads TRBD1 or TRBD2 (6 bases each). Trimming removed 5 bases at V and 2 bases at J, with 13 bases between. Germline values: CDR1 GTSNPN, CDR2 SVGIG (reference sequence). The length of the CDR3 is 15 residues. The CDR3 DNA reads TGTGCCTGGTCGTTCGGGGGCGCTGGGGCCAACGTCCTGACTTTC. It encodes CAWSFGGAGANVLTF.

This chain links TRBV28 with TRBJ2-1; 11 bases agree with TRBD2. Germline V lookup: CDR1 MDHEN, CDR2 SYDVKM. The CDR3 has 14 residues. With V trimmed by 6 bases and J by 8 bases, 6 bases remained unmatched. CDR3 nucleotides: TGTGCCAGCAGCCCACTAGCGGGAGTTGATGAGCAGTTCTTC. Residues: CASSPLAGVDEQFF. Drawing the rest from reference TRBV28 and TRBJ2-1, the complete variable domain is DVKVTQSSRYLVKRTGEKVFLECVQDMDHENMFWYRQDPGLGLRLIYFSYDVKMKEKGDIPEGYSVSREKKERFSLILESASTNQTSMYLCASSPLAGVDEQFFGPGTRLTVL.

The CDR3 region has the DNA TGTGCCAGCAGTTTCTTTGCTCCCGGACGACGGGCGTACGAGCAGTACTTC. This translates into CASSFFAPGRRAYEQYF. The V call is TRBV28, the J call TRBJ2-7, with D hard to call. Between the trimmed V and J ends, which lost 3 bases and 4 bases, there was a span of 22 bases. The CDR3 consists of 17 residues. CDR1 is MDHEN, CDR2 SYDVKM, per germline.

This chain connects TRBV11-2 to TRBJ1-2; no definite D call. CDR1 and CDR2 (germline): SGHAT, FQNNGV. This CDR3 is 13 amino acids long. V lost 1 base, J lost 7 bases, and 10 bases lay in between. CDR3 amino acids: CASSLGQVGGYTF. CDR3 in DNA: TGTGCCAGCAGCTTAGGCCAGGTTGGTGGCTACACCTTC.

The chain combines TRBV25-1 with TRBJ2-3, with 7 nucleotides matching TRBD1. Germline loops: CDR1 MGHDK, CDR2 SYGVNS. With 4 bases clipped from V and 6 bases from J, the junction kept 7 bases outside the gene matches. The CDR3 is 14 amino acids. The DNA for the CDR3 is TGTGCCAGCAGTGCGTTTACAGGGGTGGATACGCAGTATTTT. Translated, it gives CASSAFTGVDTQYF.

This clone was seen more than once but under ten times. The chain employs TRBV2 and TRBJ1-5; a possible D gene is TRBD1 (5 bases). From germline, CDR1 is SNHLY and CDR2 FYNNEI. The CDR3 is 15 residues long. V lost 6 bases, J lost 0 bases, and 12 bases lay in between. DNA of the CDR3: TGTGCCAGCAGCGCGGGGGTGAGTAGCAATCAGCCCCAGCATTTT. Amino acids: CASSAGVSSNQPQHF.

The rearrangement joins TRBV9 to TRBJ2-1, with 16 bases fitting TRBD2. The ends lost 2 bases at V and 0 bases at J; junction bases unmatched: 5. The V gene's germline CDR1 is SGDLS and CDR2 YYNGEE. The CDR3 contains 19 residues. The CDR3 DNA is TGTGCCAGCAGCGTTAGGGGACTAGCGGGAGGGGGCTCCTACAATGAGCAGTTCTTC. It codes for CASSVRGLAGGGSYNEQFF. Supplemented by reference TRBV9 and TRBJ2-1, the full variable domain reads DSGVTQTPKHLITATGQRVTLRCSPRSGDLSVYWYQQSLDQGLQFLIQYYNGEERAKGNILERFSAQQFPDLHSELNLSSLELGDSALYFCASSVRGLAGGGSYNEQFFGPGTRLTVL.

This chain joins TRBV14 and TRBJ1-3; D is unclear. The germline gives CDR1 SGHDN, CDR2 FVKESK. The V and J ends lost 1 base and 0 bases respectively, with 10 bases between them. The CDR3 has 16 residues. As DNA, the CDR3 is TGTGCCAGCAGCCAAGTTGACGGTCGCTCTGGAAACACCATATATTTT. Its translation is CASSQVDGRSGNTIYF. The variable domain in full, with the rest retrieved from reference TRBV14 and TRBJ1-3, is EAGVTQFPSHSVIEKGQTVTLRCDPISGHDNLYWYRRVMGKEIKFLLHFVKESKQDESGMPNNRFLAERTGGTYSTLKVQPAELEDSGVYFCASSQVDGRSGNTIYFGEGSWLTVV.

Only one count was recorded for this clone. For the CDR3, the DNA is TGTGCCAGCAGCCGAAAGCTCGGGGATCAGCCCCAGCATTTT. Encoded protein: CASSRKLGDQPQHF. The chain couples TRBV4-2 to TRBJ1-5; the D is unclear. The CDR3 sequence is 14 residues long. V lost 4 bases to trimming and J lost 5 bases, with 12 bases between them. The V gene's germline CDR1 is LGHNA and CDR2 YNFKEQ.

The gene calls are TRBV7-2 and TRBJ2-5, with D possibly TRBD2 on 5 matching bases. Germline CDR1 reads SGHTA; CDR2 reads FQGNSA. The V end was cut by 1 base, the J end by 7 bases, with 10 bases between. This CDR3 is built from 13 residues. Here the CDR3 DNA reads TGTGCCAGCAGCTTAGTATTTCGGGGGACCCAGTACTTC. Protein sequence: CASSLVFRGTQYF.

This chain joins TRBV6-9 and TRBJ1-4; D remains unclear. The CDR3 is made up of 12 amino acids. Germline CDR1 is MNHGY and CDR2 is SVAAGI. V gave up 4 bases and J gave up 8 bases, with 8 bases separating them. The CDR3, as DNA: TGTGCCAGCAGTTCAGATCTAGAAAAACTGTTTTTT. Protein sequence: CASSSDLEKLFF.

This chain links TRBV5-8 with TRBJ1-2; 7 nucleotides agree with TRBD1. CDR3 length: 16 amino acids. V lost 1 base to trimming and J lost 0 bases; unmatched junction nucleotides: 6. Germline assignment: CDR1 SGHTS and CDR2 YDEGEE. The CDR3 nucleotides are TGTGCCAGCAGCTTGAAGGGACAGTTAGCTAACTATGGCTACACCTTC. Translating it yields CASSLKGQLANYGYTF.

The rearrangement uses TRBV5-1 and TRBJ2-1; 7 bases align to TRBD2. With V trimmed by 4 bases and J by 3 bases, 4 bases remained unmatched. The CDR3 totals 14 residues. Germline V CDR1 and CDR2: SGHRS, YFSETQ. CDR3 coding DNA: TGCGCCAGCAGCGGGGGACTAATCTACAATGAGCAGTTCTTC. Its protein is CASSGGLIYNEQFF.

There are a few counts of this clone. The rearrangement joins TRBV19 to TRBJ2-7; either TRBD1 or TRBD2 may fit D (5 bases each). This CDR3 is 14 amino acids long. Trimming removed 7 bases at V and 9 bases at J, with 22 bases between. Per germline, CDR1 LNHDA and CDR2 SQIVND (reference sequence). CDR3 DNA: TGTGCCAGTAAGGTCGACAGCCTATCAGGAGGGCAGTACTTC. Its protein product is CASKVDSLSGGQYF.

V and J are TRBV28 and TRBJ2-4; 8 nucleotides line up with TRBD1. Germline assignment: CDR1 MDHEN and CDR2 SYDVKM. The CDR3 length is 14 residues. J was trimmed by 4 bases and V by 6 bases; bases with no gene match: 5. CDR3 in amino acids: CASSSTGAKNIQYF. The CDR3 bases are TGTGCCAGCAGCTCGACAGGGGCGAAAAACATTCAGTACTTC.

Turning to this clone: This same CDR3 is encoded by further DNA sequences in the sample. The chain recombines TRBV7-2 with TRBJ2-7; tentatively, D is TRBD2 (5 bases). CDR1 and CDR2 (germline): SGHTA, FQGNSA. Trimming took off 1 base at V and 1 base at J, with 11 bases between the two ends. The CDR3 is 15 residues long. The CDR3 region has the DNA TGTGCCAGCAGCTTAGGAGGACTGGGATCCTACGAGCAGTACTTC. Encoded protein: CASSLGGLGSYEQYF. The complete variable domain, with remaining parts taken from reference TRBV7-2 and TRBJ2-7, reads GAGVSQSPSNKVTEKGKDVELRCDPISGHTALYWYRQSLGQGLEFLIYFQGNSAPDKSGLPSDRFSAERTGGSVSTLTIQRTQQEDSAVYLCASSLGGLGSYEQYFGPGTRLTVT.

The chain employs TRBV19 and TRBJ2-5; TRBD2 matches 8 bases. This CDR3 contains 15 residues. CDR1 and CDR2 from the germline V gene are LNHDA and SQIVND (reference sequence). Losses at the gene ends were 10 bases for V and 5 bases for J; bases not matched to a gene: 15. The CDR3 DNA reads as TGTGCCACCCGGAGGGGCGCGGGAGGTTGGGAGACCCAGTACTTC. Translating it yields CATRRGAGGWETQYF.

This rearrangement joins TRBV2 to TRBJ2-2; D gene uncertain. The germline CDR1 and CDR2 sequences are SNHLY and FYNNEI. V lost 6 bases to trimming and J lost 7 bases, with 12 bases between them. This CDR3 contains 13 residues. The CDR3 loop is CASSGEVGGELFF. The CDR3 nucleotides read TGTGCCAGCAGCGGTGAGGTAGGCGGGGAGCTGTTTTTT.